One and the same sample provided the 8 T cell receptor beta chains below, sequenced in a study of beta chain features in type 1 diabetes. Study outcomes and limitations: For Type 1 diabetes patients, all four CD4+ subsets carried TCRB CDR3s that were moderately but significantly shorter.

The entirety of the isolated RNA underwent reverse transcription, so expressed TCRB transcripts were sequenced. Assay used: immunoSEQ multiplex PCR; TCRdb lists only in-frame clones, some missing. Of 140,000 or so clones in the sample, more than 10% are singletons; the top ten hold roughly 1.4%. No antigens are known for them. The sample taken for sequencing was central memory CD4+ T cells from blood. The receptors here all came from a man aged 18 to 30 with type 1 diabetes.

This clone showed up just once. For the CDR3, the DNA is TGTGCCAGCAGCCAGACTAGCGGGACCCATACTAGCACAGATACGCAGTATTTT. The encoded protein is CASSQTSGTHTSTDTQYF. The J gene is TRBJ2-3, the V gene TRBV14, with 11 bases fitting TRBD2. The CDR3 is 18 amino acids. The V segment lost 3 bases and the J segment 0 bases; nucleotides outside the gene matches: 8. CDR1 SGHDN and CDR2 FVKESK come from the germline V gene.

The rearrangement links TRBV10-3 to TRBJ2-1, with 8 bases aligning to TRBD1. Trimming cost V 6 bases and J 6 bases; bases outside gene matches: 10. Germline-derived CDR1 and CDR2 are ENHRY and SYGVKD. The CDR3 has 15 amino acids. Here the CDR3 DNA reads TGTGCCATCAGCACCCGGACAGGGTTTGGCAATGAGCAGTTCTTC. It codes for CAISTRTGFGNEQFF.

This clone was seen at least ten times. The rearrangement links TRBV7-9 to TRBJ2-5; possibly TRBD2 for D (5 bases). V lost 5 bases and J 2 bases, leaving 18 bases between the germline ends. The CDR3 has 16 amino acids. In germline, CDR1 is SEHNR, CDR2 FQNEAQ (reference sequence). Here the CDR3 DNA reads TGTGCCAGCAGCAAAGCGTCGGGCTCGGGGCAAGAGACCCAGTACTTC. This sequence encodes CASSKASGSGQETQYF.

This clone was observed a handful of times. V gene TRBV7-6 combines with J gene TRBJ2-1; 11 bases map to TRBD2. This CDR3 has 15 amino acids. V lost 6 bases to trimming and J lost 3 bases; unmatched junction nucleotides: 4. Germline V gives CDR1 SGHVS, CDR2 FNYEAQ. This chain's CDR3 is CASRGLAGGYNEQFF. The CDR3 DNA is TGTGCCAGCAGGGGCCTAGCGGGGGGCTACAATGAGCAGTTCTTC.

This clone appeared a few times. The rearrangement uses TRBV9 and TRBJ2-1; possibly TRBD1 for D (6 bases). The CDR3 totals 12 residues. CDR1 SGDLS and CDR2 YYNGEE come from the germline V gene. Trimming removed 3 bases at V and 9 bases at J, with 10 bases between. This chain's CDR3 is CASSERGTEQFF. CDR3 nucleotides: TGTGCCAGCAGCGAGAGGGGGACTGAGCAGTTCTTC.

This rearrangement joins TRBV5-6 to TRBJ1-1, with 11 bases fitting TRBD1. Germline CDR1 SGHDT, CDR2 YYEEEE. V dropped 1 base and J dropped 0; count of bases not matched to a gene: 5. This CDR3 region has 17 residues. CDR3 region: CASSLRWDRGLNTEAFF. CDR3 sequence (DNA): TGTGCCAGCAGCTTGCGTTGGGACAGGGGGTTGAACACTGAAGCTTTCTTT.

The genes are TRBV2 and TRBJ1-4; D remains ambiguous. V was shortened by 5 bases and J by 8 bases, with 12 bases between the two germline ends. The CDR3 spans 13 residues. The germline CDR1 and CDR2 sequences are SNHLY and FYNNEI. CDR3 nucleotide sequence: TGTGCCAGCAGTACGGACGCGGAGGAAAAACTGTTTTTT. The encoded protein is CASSTDAEEKLFF.

V is TRBV7-2 and J is TRBJ2-7, with 10 bases matching TRBD2. This CDR3 spans 15 amino acids. V was pared by 5 bases and J by 2 bases, with 6 bases of the junction left unmatched. Germline V gives CDR1 SGHTA, CDR2 FQGNSA. The CDR3 coding sequence is TGTGCCAGCAGCCCCTGGACTAGCGGAACCTACGAGCAGTACTTC. It is translated as CASSPWTSGTYEQYF.